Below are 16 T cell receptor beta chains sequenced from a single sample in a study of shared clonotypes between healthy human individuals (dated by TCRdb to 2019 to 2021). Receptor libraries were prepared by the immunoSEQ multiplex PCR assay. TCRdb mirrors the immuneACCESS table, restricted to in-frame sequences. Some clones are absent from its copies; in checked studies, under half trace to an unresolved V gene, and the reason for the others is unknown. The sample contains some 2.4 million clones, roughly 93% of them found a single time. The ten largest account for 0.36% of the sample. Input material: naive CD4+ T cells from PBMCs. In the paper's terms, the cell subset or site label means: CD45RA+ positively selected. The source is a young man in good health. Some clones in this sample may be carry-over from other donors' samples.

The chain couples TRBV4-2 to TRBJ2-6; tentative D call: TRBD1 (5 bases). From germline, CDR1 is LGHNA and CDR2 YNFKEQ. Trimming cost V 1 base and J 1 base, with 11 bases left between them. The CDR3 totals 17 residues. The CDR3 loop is CASSQVHSGSGANVLTF. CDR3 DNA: TGTGCCAGCAGCCAAGTCCACTCAGGGTCTGGGGCCAACGTCCTGACTTTC.

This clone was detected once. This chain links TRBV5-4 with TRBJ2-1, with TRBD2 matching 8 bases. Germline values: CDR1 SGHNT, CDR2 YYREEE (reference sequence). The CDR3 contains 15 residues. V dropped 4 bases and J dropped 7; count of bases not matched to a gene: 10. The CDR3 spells CASSPGDGRANEQFF. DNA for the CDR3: TGTGCCAGCAGCCCCGGTGACGGGAGGGCGAATGAGCAGTTCTTC.

The DNA for the CDR3 is TGTGCCAGCAGCGGCCAGGGGGCGGACTACGAGCAGTACTTC. Translation gives CASSGQGADYEQYF. The chain has TRBV21-1 and TRBJ2-7; the D call TRBD1 from the table was never checked on the DNA. TRBV21-1 is a documented pseudogene. The CDR3 is made up of 14 amino acids.

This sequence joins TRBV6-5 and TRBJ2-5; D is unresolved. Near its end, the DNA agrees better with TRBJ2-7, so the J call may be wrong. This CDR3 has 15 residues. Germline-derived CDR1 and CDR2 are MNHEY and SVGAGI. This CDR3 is CASSTTRSGTYEQYF. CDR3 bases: TGTGCCAGCAGTACCACGCGGAGTGGCACCTACGAGCAGTACTTC.

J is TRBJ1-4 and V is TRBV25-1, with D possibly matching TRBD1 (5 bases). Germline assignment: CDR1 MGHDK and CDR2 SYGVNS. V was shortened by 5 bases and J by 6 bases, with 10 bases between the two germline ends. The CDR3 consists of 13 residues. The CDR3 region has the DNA TGTGCCAGCAGTCGGGGGAGGGATGAAAAACTGTTTTTT. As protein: CASSRGRDEKLFF.

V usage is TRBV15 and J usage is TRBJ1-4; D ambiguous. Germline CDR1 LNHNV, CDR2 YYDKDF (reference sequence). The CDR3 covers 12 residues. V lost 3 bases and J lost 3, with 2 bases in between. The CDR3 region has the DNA TGTGCCACCAGCAGCCCTAATGAAAAACTGTTTTTT. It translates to CATSSPNEKLFF.

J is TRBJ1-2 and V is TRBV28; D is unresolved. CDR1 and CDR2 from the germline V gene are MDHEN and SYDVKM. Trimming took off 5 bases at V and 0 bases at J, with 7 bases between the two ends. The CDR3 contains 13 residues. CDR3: CASSSVANYGYTF. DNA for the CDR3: TGTGCCAGCAGTAGTGTAGCTAACTATGGCTACACCTTC.

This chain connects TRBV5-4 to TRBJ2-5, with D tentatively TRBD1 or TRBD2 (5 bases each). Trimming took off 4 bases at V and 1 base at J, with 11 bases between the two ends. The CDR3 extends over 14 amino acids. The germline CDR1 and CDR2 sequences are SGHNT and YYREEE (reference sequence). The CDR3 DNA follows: TGTGCCAGCAGCGCCCCAGGGACCCAAGAGACCCAGTACTTC. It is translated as CASSAPGTQETQYF.

The CDR3 DNA is TGTGCCAGTACCCAAGGGGGAGGAGACACTGAAGCTTTCTTT. Translation gives CASTQGGGDTEAFF. The chain joins TRBV19 to TRBJ1-1; D may be TRBD1 (6 bases). Germline CDR1 and CDR2: LNHDA and SQIVND (reference sequence). V was pared by 7 bases and J by 3 bases, with 15 bases between. CDR3 size: 14 residues.

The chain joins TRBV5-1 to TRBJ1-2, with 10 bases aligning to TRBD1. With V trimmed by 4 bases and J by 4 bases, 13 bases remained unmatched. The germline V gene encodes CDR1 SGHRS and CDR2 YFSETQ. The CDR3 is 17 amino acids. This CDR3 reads CASSPDRRDRGFYGYTF. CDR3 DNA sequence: TGCGCCAGCAGCCCGGACCGACGGGACAGGGGATTCTATGGCTACACCTTC. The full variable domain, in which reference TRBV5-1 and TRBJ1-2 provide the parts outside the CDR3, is KAGVTQTPRYLIKTRGQQVTLSCSPISGHRSVSWYQQTPGQGLQFLFEYFSETQRNKGNFPGRFSGRQFSNSRSEMNVSTLELGDSALYLCASSPDRRDRGFYGYTFGSGTRLTVV.

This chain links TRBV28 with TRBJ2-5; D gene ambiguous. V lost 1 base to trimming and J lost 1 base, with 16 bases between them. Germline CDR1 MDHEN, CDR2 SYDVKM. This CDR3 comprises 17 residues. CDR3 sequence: CASSLFMAGTVQETQYF. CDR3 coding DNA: TGTGCCAGCAGTTTATTCATGGCAGGTACAGTCCAAGAGACCCAGTACTTC.

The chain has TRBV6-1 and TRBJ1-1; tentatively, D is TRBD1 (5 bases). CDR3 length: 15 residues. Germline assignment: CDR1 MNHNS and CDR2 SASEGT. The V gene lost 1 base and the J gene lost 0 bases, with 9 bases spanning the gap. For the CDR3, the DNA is TGTGCCAGCAGTGAAGGCGGGGGAATGAACACTGAAGCTTTCTTT. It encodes CASSEGGGMNTEAFF.

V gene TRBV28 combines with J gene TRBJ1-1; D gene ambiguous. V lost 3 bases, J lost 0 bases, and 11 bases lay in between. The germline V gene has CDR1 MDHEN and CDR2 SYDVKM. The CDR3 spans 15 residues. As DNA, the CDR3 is TGTGCCAGCAGTTTGAGGTTCAGACTGAACACTGAAGCTTTCTTT. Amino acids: CASSLRFRLNTEAFF.

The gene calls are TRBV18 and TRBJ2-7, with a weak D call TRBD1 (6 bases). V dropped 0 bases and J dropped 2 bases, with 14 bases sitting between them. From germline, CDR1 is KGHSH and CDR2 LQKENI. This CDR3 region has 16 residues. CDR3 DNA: TGTGCCAGCTCACCACCACAACAGGGTAACACCTACGAGCAGTACTTC. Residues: CASSPPQQGNTYEQYF.

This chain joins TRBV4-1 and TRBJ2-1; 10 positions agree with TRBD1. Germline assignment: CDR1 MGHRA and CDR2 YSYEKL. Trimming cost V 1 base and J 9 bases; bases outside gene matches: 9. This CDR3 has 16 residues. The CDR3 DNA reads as TGCGCCAGCAGCCAAGTCTTGGGACAGGGGTCGGGTGAGCAGTTCTTC. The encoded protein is CASSQVLGQGSGEQFF.

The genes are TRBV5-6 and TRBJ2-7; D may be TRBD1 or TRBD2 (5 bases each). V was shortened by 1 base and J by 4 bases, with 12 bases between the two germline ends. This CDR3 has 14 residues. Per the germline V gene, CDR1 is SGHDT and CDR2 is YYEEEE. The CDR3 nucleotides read TGTGCCAGCAGCTTGTCCGGGGCCCTGTACGAGCAGTACTTC. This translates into CASSLSGALYEQYF.